These 19 T cell receptor beta chains were all obtained from the same sample, sequenced in a study of siplizumab effects on memory and regulatory T cells. TCRdb keeps only in-frame clones here, not all; method: immunoSEQ multiplex PCR. Of approximately 82,000 clones in the sample, roughly 89% are singletons; the top ten hold roughly 1.4%. The sample taken for sequencing was Tregs sorted from blood. Receptors originate from a human donor in good health.

V and J are TRBV30 and TRBJ1-2; weak D call: TRBD1 (5 bases). Germline-derived CDR1 and CDR2 are GTSNPN and SVGIG (reference sequence). This CDR3 has 13 amino acids. With 4 bases removed from V and 11 bases from J, the gap between germline ends came to 20 bases. CDR3 sequence reads: CAWTSGLWAGYTF. CDR3 DNA sequence: TGTGCCTGGACCTCAGGGCTATGGGCGGGGTACACCTTC.

The chain links TRBV25-1 to TRBJ1-1; unclear D gene. Trimming stripped 2 bases from V and 2 bases from J, with 12 bases between. CDR1 MGHDK and CDR2 SYGVNS come from the germline V gene. The CDR3 extends over 15 amino acids. In DNA form, the CDR3 reads TGTGCCAGCAGTGAAACCCGGACCACTAACACTGAAGCTTTCTTT. Residues: CASSETRTTNTEAFF.

The chain is built from TRBV4-1 and TRBJ1-6; D is unclear. CDR3 length: 16 amino acids. V gave up 0 bases and J gave up 2 bases, with 8 bases separating them. Germline V gene lookup returns CDR1 MGHRA and CDR2 YSYEKL. The DNA of the CDR3 is TGCGCCAGCAGCCAAGAAGCAGGAACCTATAATTCACCCCTCCACTTT. It codes for CASSQEAGTYNSPLHF.

The chain couples TRBV29-1 to TRBJ2-5; D might be TRBD2 (6 bases). Germline V lookup: CDR1 SQVTM, CDR2 ANQGSEA. The CDR3 consists of 16 residues. Trimming left V 6 bases short and J 5 bases short, with 25 bases between. The CDR3 DNA sequence: TGCAGCGTGGGTGAGTGGGGGAGGTTTTTTTCGGAGACCCAGTACTTC. Translating it yields CSVGEWGRFFSETQYF.

The gene calls are TRBV18 and TRBJ2-2, with D tentatively TRBD1 or TRBD2 (5 bases each). This CDR3 comprises 16 residues. V dropped 3 bases and J dropped 2 bases, with 13 bases sitting between them. Germline CDR1 reads KGHSH; CDR2 reads LQKENI. The CDR3 spells CASSPKGPGNTGELFF. The CDR3 nucleotides are TGTGCCAGCTCACCGAAGGGACCAGGAAACACCGGGGAGCTGTTTTTT.

The chain is built from TRBV7-9 and TRBJ2-1; 8 bases agree with TRBD1. V lost 5 bases and J lost 5; bases outside the gene matches: 5. The CDR3 has 14 amino acids. In germline, CDR1 is SEHNR, CDR2 FQNEAQ (reference sequence). The CDR3 spells CASSPGQGDNEQFF. CDR3 nucleotide sequence: TGTGCCAGCAGCCCCGGACAGGGAGACAATGAGCAGTTCTTC.

This clone has a single count. The chain couples TRBV14 to TRBJ2-4; D possibly matches TRBD1 or TRBD2 (5 bases each). V was shortened by 4 bases and J by 0 bases, with 13 bases between the two germline ends. Germline V gene sequence: CDR1 SGHDN, CDR2 FVKESK. The CDR3 covers 16 residues. CDR3 in DNA: TGTGCCAGCAGCCCGGGGCTCCTCCTAGCCAAAAACATTCAGTACTTC. Its protein product is CASSPGLLLAKNIQYF.

The chain carries TRBV10-2 and TRBJ1-6; TRBD1 might be the D (6 bases). The CDR3 spans 16 residues. The germline V gene has CDR1 WSHSY and CDR2 SAAADI. V shed 6 bases and J shed 1 base, with 13 bases lying between them. In DNA form, the CDR3 reads TGCGCCAGCAGCGAAGGGGGGATTTCCTATAATTCACCCCTCCACTTT. This translates into CASSEGGISYNSPLHF.

V usage is TRBV4-3 and J usage is TRBJ2-7, with 9 bases fitting TRBD1. The germline V gene has CDR1 LGHNA and CDR2 YSLEER. The CDR3 is 14 amino acids. J lost 1 base, V lost 4 bases, and 2 bases had no gene match. CDR3 coding DNA: TGCGCCAGCAGCCGAGGACAGGGGTCCTACGAGCAGTACTTC. Protein product: CASSRGQGSYEQYF.

The chain combines TRBV28 with TRBJ2-7; D might be TRBD1 or TRBD2, each matching 5 bases. CDR3 length equals 14 residues. Germline values: CDR1 MDHEN, CDR2 SYDVKM. V gave up 3 bases and J gave up 9 bases, with 18 bases separating them. The CDR3 protein is CASSFRGAVIGQYF. CDR3 nucleotide sequence: TGTGCCAGCAGTTTCCGAGGGGCCGTAATTGGGCAGTACTTC.

V is TRBV5-1 and J is TRBJ2-1; the match to TRBD1 covers 7 bases. The CDR3 spans 14 residues. CDR1 and CDR2 (germline): SGHRS, YFSETQ. V shed 3 bases, J shed 9 bases, and the junction held 9 bases outside the gene matches. CDR3 bases: TGCGCCAGCAGCTCGGGGACAGTCTTTAGTGAGCAGTTCTTC. Protein: CASSSGTVFSEQFF. The full variable domain, rest sourced from reference TRBV5-1 and TRBJ2-1, is KAGVTQTPRYLIKTRGQQVTLSCSPISGHRSVSWYQQTPGQGLQFLFEYFSETQRNKGNFPGRFSGRQFSNSRSEMNVSTLELGDSALYLCASSSGTVFSEQFFGPGTRLTVL.

The gene calls are TRBV7-3 and TRBJ2-1; 7 nucleotides line up with TRBD2. Trimming cost V 1 base and J 5 bases; bases outside gene matches: 5. The CDR3 extends over 15 amino acids. CDR1 is SGHTA and CDR2 is FQGTGA in the germline V gene. CDR3 protein: CASSLRSGADNEQFF. The DNA of the CDR3 is TGTGCCAGCAGCTTAAGAAGCGGGGCTGACAATGAGCAGTTCTTC.

The chain joins TRBV7-3 to TRBJ2-1; 12 bases are shared with TRBD2. V was pared by 5 bases and J by 2 bases, with 4 bases of the junction left unmatched. The CDR3 extends over 16 amino acids. Looked up from germline, CDR1 is SGHTA and CDR2 is FQGTGA. This CDR3 reads CASSLTSGGTYNEQFF. DNA for the CDR3: TGTGCCAGCAGCCTTACTAGCGGGGGGACCTACAATGAGCAGTTCTTC.

The chain recombines TRBV28 with TRBJ2-7, with D perhaps being TRBD1 or TRBD2 (5 bases each). Germline CDR1 MDHEN, CDR2 SYDVKM. Between the trimmed V and J ends, which lost 6 bases and 1 base, there was a span of 16 bases. There are 15 residues in the CDR3. CDR3 protein: CASRTERGASYEQYF. The CDR3 DNA follows: TGTGCCAGCAGAACAGAGAGGGGAGCTTCCTACGAGCAGTACTTC.

The chain links TRBV5-6 to TRBJ1-5, with 7 positions matching TRBD1. The CDR3 contains 15 residues. Germline values: CDR1 SGHDT, CDR2 YYEEEE. V gave up 5 bases and J gave up 0 bases; unmatched junction bases: 5. CDR3 in DNA: TGTGCCAGCAGTAGGGGGCAGAATAGCAATCAGCCCCAGCATTTT. Translated: CASSRGQNSNQPQHF.

The V call is TRBV19, the J call TRBJ1-1; 7 positions match TRBD1. This CDR3 spans 15 amino acids. Germline V CDR1 and CDR2: LNHDA, SQIVND (reference sequence). The V segment lost 6 bases and the J segment 1 base; nucleotides outside the gene matches: 8. The CDR3 region has the DNA TGTGCCAGTAGACCCCGACAGGGAGCGAACACTGAAGCTTTCTTT. Residues: CASRPRQGANTEAFF.

The chain has TRBV5-1 and TRBJ1-1; a weak D match, TRBD1 (5 bases). V was trimmed by 4 bases and J by 5 bases, leaving 21 bases between them. Germline V gene sequence: CDR1 SGHRS, CDR2 YFSETQ. This CDR3 is 16 amino acids long. The CDR3 DNA reads as TGCGCCAGCAGCATCCCTTCCCAAGGGGCCGGAACTGAAGCTTTCTTT. This gives the protein CASSIPSQGAGTEAFF.

This rearrangement joins TRBV28 to TRBJ1-1, with D maybe TRBD1 (6 bases). The germline CDR1 and CDR2 sequences are MDHEN and SYDVKM. V was trimmed by 5 bases and J by 1 base, leaving 20 bases between them. The CDR3 totals 17 residues. The CDR3 DNA follows: TGTGCCAGCAGTCTACAGAAACCGGGACACCCGAACACTGAAGCTTTCTTT. This codes for CASSLQKPGHPNTEAFF.

The chain couples TRBV7-9 to TRBJ2-1; TRBD2 matches at 9 bases. The junction had 22 bases not matched to a gene; V was cut back by 5 bases and J by 14 bases. Per germline, CDR1 SEHNR and CDR2 FQNEAQ (reference sequence). The CDR3 length is 17 residues. For the CDR3, the DNA is TGTGCCAGCAGCCTCCGACTCCCCACATCAGCGGGGGGTACGGAGTTCTTC. The encoded protein is CASSLRLPTSAGGTEFF.